One and the same sample provided the 31 T cell receptor beta chains below, sequenced in a study of early T cells in non-severe SARS-CoV-2 infection. Each CDR3 protein gets one entry after TCRdb re-called the 5' RACE reads with MiXCR. The sample includes some 26,000 distinct CDR3 sequences, approximately 4.6% of them seen just once. The source material was whole blood. These receptors all come from an adult who was a healthcare worker with PCR-confirmed SARS-CoV-2 infection or an uninfected control (not recorded which).

This clonotype was detected ten times or more. The chain carries TRBV11-2 and TRBJ2-3; 11 nucleotides agree with TRBD2. Unmatched junction bases numbered 6, after V lost 9 bases and J lost 4 bases. From germline, CDR1 is SGHAT and CDR2 FQNNGV. This CDR3 has 14 amino acids. CDR3 bases: TGTGCCAGTCAACTAGCGGGAGAGGCAGATACGCAGTATTTT. This gives the protein CASQLAGEADTQYF.

This clonotype was detected ten times or more. This chain connects TRBV2 to TRBJ1-1; D ambiguous. Trimming removed 3 bases at V and 4 bases at J, with 12 bases between. Per the germline V gene, CDR1 is SNHLY and CDR2 is FYNNEI. This CDR3 is 14 amino acids long. CDR3 sequence: CASSDPLRRTEAFF. CDR3 nucleotides: TGTGCCAGCAGTGACCCCCTGAGGCGCACTGAAGCTTTCTTT.

This clonotype was detected ten times or more. The chain combines TRBV12-3 or TRBV12-4 with TRBJ2-6, with 7 positions matching TRBD1. V dropped 4 bases and J dropped 0; count of bases not matched to a gene: 9. The CDR3 is 18 amino acids. CDR3 nucleotide sequence: TGTGCCAGCAGTTCCAGGGGGTTTCTTCCCTCTGGGGCCAACGTCCTGACTTTC. Protein: CASSSRGFLPSGANVLTF.

This clonotype was picked up many times. The chain combines TRBV28 with TRBJ2-1; D is perhaps TRBD1 or TRBD2 (5 bases each). Trimming removed 4 bases at V and 8 bases at J, with 15 bases between. Germline CDR1 and CDR2: MDHEN and SYDVKM. CDR3 size: 14 residues. The CDR3 DNA reads as TGTGCCAGCAGTTCCCAGGGAGTTTGGGATGAGCAGTTCTTC. Translated: CASSSQGVWDEQFF. The variable domain in full, with the rest retrieved from reference TRBV28 and TRBJ2-1, is DVKVTQSSRYLVKRTGEKVFLECVQDMDHENMFWYRQDPGLGLRLIYFSYDVKMKEKGDIPEGYSVSREKKERFSLILESASTNQTSMYLCASSSQGVWDEQFFGPGTRLTVL.

The chain is built from TRBV11-2 and TRBJ1-5, with D possibly matching TRBD1 (5 bases). With 3 bases removed from V and 7 bases from J, the gap between germline ends came to 10 bases. The CDR3 totals 13 residues. Germline CDR1 and CDR2: SGHAT and FQNNGV. The DNA for the CDR3 is TGTGCCAGCAGCTTTAATGGGGGGCAGCCCCAGCATTTT. This codes for CASSFNGGQPQHF.

This clonotype has at least ten counts. J is TRBJ2-2 and V is TRBV9; TRBD2 matches 9 bases. The trim removed 4 bases at V and 6 bases at J, leaving 10 bases unmatched. The CDR3 extends over 16 amino acids. Germline CDR1 SGDLS, CDR2 YYNGEE. CDR3 sequence reads: CASSRTAGGLAGELFF. The CDR3 DNA sequence: TGTGCCAGCAGCAGAACAGCGGGGGGCCTAGCCGGGGAGCTGTTTTTT. The whole variable domain, filled in from reference TRBV9 and TRBJ2-2, reads DSGVTQTPKHLITATGQRVTLRCSPRSGDLSVYWYQQSLDQGLQFLIQYYNGEERAKGNILERFSAQQFPDLHSELNLSSLELGDSALYFCASSRTAGGLAGELFFGEGSRLTVL.

At least ten counts were recorded for this clonotype. J is TRBJ2-1 and V is TRBV5-6, with D possibly being TRBD1 or TRBD2 (5 bases each). CDR3 length equals 14 residues. V lost 10 bases to trimming and J lost 7 bases, with 21 bases between them. Germline values: CDR1 SGHDT, CDR2 YYEEEE. CDR3 sequence (DNA): TGTGCCGGATCCGGGACCACGTCCTCAAATGAGCAGTTCTTC. Protein: CAGSGTTSSNEQFF.

V usage is TRBV9 and J usage is TRBJ2-3; no definite D call. The CDR3 is 14 amino acids. Trimming pared 1 base from V and 2 bases from J, leaving 8 bases between. Germline CDR1 SGDLS, CDR2 YYNGEE. The CDR3 here is CASSVQAPTDTQYF. CDR3 in DNA: TGTGCCAGCAGCGTACAGGCGCCCACAGATACGCAGTATTTT.

CDR3 amino acids: CASSRTSGRVHEQFF. The CDR3, as DNA: TGTGCCAGCAGTCGGACTAGCGGGAGGGTCCATGAGCAGTTCTTC. The chain carries TRBV11-2 and TRBJ2-1; 15 positions match TRBD2. The germline gives CDR1 SGHAT, CDR2 FQNNGV. The V segment lost 6 bases and the J segment 8 bases; nucleotides outside the gene matches: 5. The CDR3 loop spans 15 amino acids.

This clonotype was seen at least ten times. The genes are TRBV7-2 and TRBJ2-7; possibly TRBD1 or TRBD2 for D (6 bases each). With 0 bases removed from V and 3 bases from J, the gap between germline ends came to 9 bases. The CDR3 sequence is 14 residues long. Germline V gives CDR1 SGHTA, CDR2 FQGNSA. CDR3 loop: CASSLARDNYEQYF. The CDR3 DNA reads TGTGCCAGCAGCTTAGCGCGGGACAACTACGAGCAGTACTTC.

This clonotype was recorded many times. The chain recombines TRBV20-1 with TRBJ1-6; 8 bases are shared with TRBD1. The length of the CDR3 is 16 residues. J lost 0 bases, V lost 1 base, and 2 bases had no gene match. Germline CDR1 reads DFQATT; CDR2 reads SNEGSKA (reference sequence). This chain's CDR3 is CSARVTGGSYNSPLHF. DNA of the CDR3: TGCAGTGCTAGAGTAACAGGGGGCTCCTATAATTCACCCCTCCACTTT.

This clonotype was counted at least ten times. This chain connects TRBV6-5 to TRBJ2-3; 8 bases fit TRBD1. Trimming took 6 bases from V and 5 from J; bases not matched to a gene: 7. Germline-derived CDR1 and CDR2 are MNHEY and SVGAGI. CDR3 length equals 14 residues. The CDR3 reads CASSVQGARDTQYF. CDR3 nucleotide sequence: TGTGCCAGCAGCGTTCAGGGGGCGCGAGATACGCAGTATTTT.

This clonotype has ten or more counts. The V call is TRBV7-9, the J call TRBJ2-1; TRBD2 agrees at 14 bases. V lost 5 bases and J lost 1; bases outside the gene matches: 7. The CDR3 covers 18 residues. In germline, CDR1 is SEHNR, CDR2 FQNEAQ (reference sequence). The CDR3 loop reads CASSPGTSGRGSYNEQFF. DNA for the CDR3: TGTGCCAGCAGCCCCGGGACTAGCGGGAGAGGTTCCTACAATGAGCAGTTCTTC.

By frequency in the sample, this clonotype is medium-sized. The chain combines TRBV29-1 with TRBJ2-1; the D is unclear. V was cut by 3 bases and J by 7 bases, with 10 bases left in between. The CDR3 consists of 12 residues. CDR1 SQVTM and CDR2 ANQGSEA come from the germline V gene. DNA of the CDR3: TGCAGCGTTGATTTAGAGGCAAATGAGCAGTTCTTC. It encodes CSVDLEANEQFF.

This clonotype has a count of ten or more. The chain links TRBV12-3 or TRBV12-4 to TRBJ1-5; tentative D call: TRBD1 (5 bases). V was pared by 4 bases and J by 4 bases, with 8 bases between. There are 13 residues in the CDR3. CDR3 sequence: CASSSGGNQPQHF. CDR3 DNA: TGTGCCAGCAGTTCGGGGGGTAATCAGCCCCAGCATTTT.

This clonotype was recorded at least ten times. In DNA, the CDR3 is TGCAGCGTTGAAGGCGAGATCCAAGAGACCCAGTACTTC. Its protein is CSVEGEIQETQYF. The chain joins TRBV29-1 to TRBJ2-5, with D unclear. V lost 1 base and J 1 base, leaving 7 bases between the germline ends. Germline CDR1 is SQVTM and CDR2 is ANQGSEA. The CDR3 spans 13 residues.

The table lists this clonotype with a few counts. The chain uses TRBV7-8 and TRBJ1-5; D may be TRBD1 (5 bases). CDR3 length equals 14 residues. Germline V lookup: CDR1 SGHVS, CDR2 FQNEAQ. Trimming removed 3 bases from V and 4 bases from J, with 10 bases in between. CDR3 nucleotide sequence: TGTGCCAGCAGCTTCGGGGCCCGAAATCAGCCCCAGCATTTT. As protein: CASSFGARNQPQHF.

This clonotype was seen more than once but under ten times. The chain is built from TRBV28 and TRBJ2-5; 12 bases match TRBD2. Germline CDR1 and CDR2: MDHEN and SYDVKM. This CDR3 contains 17 residues. V lost 4 bases and J lost 2; bases outside the gene matches: 8. Here the CDR3 DNA reads TGTGCCAGCAGTTCAACTCGACTAGCGGGGGCTCAAGAGACCCAGTACTTC. It specifies CASSSTRLAGAQETQYF.

This clonotype was detected ten times or more. The chain couples TRBV7-2 to TRBJ2-3; 11 bases are shared with TRBD2. J gave up 3 bases and V 5 bases, and 7 bases lay outside the gene matches. The CDR3 has 16 residues. In germline, CDR1 is SGHTA, CDR2 FQGNSA. For the CDR3, the DNA is TGTGCCAGCAGCGTCCTAGCGGGGGGCGGAACAGATACGCAGTATTTT. This translates into CASSVLAGGGTDTQYF.

This clonotype was counted many times. V gene TRBV20-1 combines with J gene TRBJ1-5; 8 bases fit TRBD1. The CDR3 sequence is 13 residues long. The junction had 5 bases not matched to a gene; V was cut back by 5 bases and J by 5 bases. CDR1 and CDR2 from the germline V gene are DFQATT and SNEGSKA (reference sequence). CDR3 amino acids: CSAFNRGDQPQHF. The CDR3 DNA reads TGCAGTGCTTTTAACAGGGGGGATCAGCCCCAGCATTTT.

This clonotype showed up many times. CDR3 nucleotide sequence: TGCGCCAGCAGCGAAGACAGCCATGGCTACACCTTC. It translates to CASSEDSHGYTF. The rearrangement links TRBV5-1 to TRBJ1-2, with a weak D call TRBD1 (5 bases). The V and J ends lost 4 bases and 6 bases respectively, with 10 bases between them. The germline gives CDR1 SGHRS, CDR2 YFSETQ. The CDR3 spans 12 residues. Full variable domain (remainder filled in from reference TRBV5-1 and TRBJ1-2): KAGVTQTPRYLIKTRGQQVTLSCSPISGHRSVSWYQQTPGQGLQFLFEYFSETQRNKGNFPGRFSGRQFSNSRSEMNVSTLELGDSALYLCASSEDSHGYTFGSGTRLTVV.

Many counts were recorded for this clonotype. The CDR3: CASSPTKGYEQYF. DNA for the CDR3: TGTGCCAGCAGCCCAACTAAGGGGTACGAGCAGTACTTC. The chain links TRBV7-6 to TRBJ2-7, with a tentative D call TRBD1 (5 bases). V lost 5 bases and J 4 bases, leaving 12 bases between the germline ends. This CDR3 is built from 13 residues. Per the germline V gene, CDR1 is SGHVS and CDR2 is FNYEAQ.

This clonotype was recorded many times. The V call is TRBV12-3 or TRBV12-4, the J call TRBJ2-3; D gene uncertain. The CDR3 has 15 amino acids. Trimming took off 2 bases at V and 2 bases at J, with 11 bases between the two ends. CDR3 sequence (DNA): TGTGCCAGCAGTTTACTTTGGTATAACACAGATACGCAGTATTTT. This sequence encodes CASSLLWYNTDTQYF.

This rearrangement joins TRBV12-3 or TRBV12-4 to TRBJ2-1; no clear D gene. The CDR3 runs 14 residues. V lost 4 bases and J 6 bases, leaving 13 bases between the germline ends. CDR3 bases: TGTGCCAGCAGTTATGGGATGGGGTCCAATGAGCAGTTCTTC. It is translated as CASSYGMGSNEQFF.

This clonotype came up many times. V usage is TRBV6-2 or TRBV6-3 and J usage is TRBJ2-3, with D possibly matching TRBD1 (5 bases). The germline CDR1 and CDR2 sequences are MNHEY and SVGEGT. Trimming stripped 2 bases from V and 1 base from J, with 7 bases between. The CDR3 extends over 14 amino acids. The CDR3 sequence: CASSYRGGTDTQYF. The CDR3 bases are TGTGCCAGCAGTTACAGGGGCGGCACAGATACGCAGTATTTT.

The chain uses TRBV2 and TRBJ1-6, with 9 bases that match TRBD1. CDR3 size: 15 residues. Germline CDR1 SNHLY, CDR2 FYNNEI. Trimming cost V 4 bases and J 10 bases; bases outside gene matches: 8. In DNA form, the CDR3 reads TGTGCCAGCAGTGGGGGGACAGGGCGAACGTCACCCCTCCACTTT. It is translated as CASSGGTGRTSPLHF.

This clonotype was picked up many times. V and J are TRBV19 and TRBJ1-1; D is ambiguous. This CDR3 region has 13 residues. V shed 8 bases and J shed 5 bases, with 15 bases lying between them. Germline V lookup: CDR1 LNHDA, CDR2 SQIVND (reference sequence). The CDR3 region has the DNA TGTGCCAGTTCGCAGGACGGATATACTGAAGCTTTCTTT. It encodes CASSQDGYTEAFF.

This clonotype occurred many times. The chain uses TRBV3-1 and TRBJ2-1; D gene uncertain. V lost 5 bases and J lost 7, with 15 bases in between. Germline V gene sequence: CDR1 LGHDT, CDR2 YNNKEL (reference sequence). This CDR3 has 14 residues. DNA for the CDR3: TGTGCCAGCAGCTTTAATGGATATGAAAATGAGCAGTTCTTC. This sequence encodes CASSFNGYENEQFF.

This clonotype was detected ten times or more. The chain uses TRBV11-2 and TRBJ2-1, with 9 bases lining up with TRBD2. This CDR3 contains 15 residues. V shed 5 bases and J 7 bases; nucleotides not matched to a gene: 9. CDR1 SGHAT and CDR2 FQNNGV come from the germline V gene. CDR3 sequence (DNA): TGTGCCAGCAGCCCGCTAGCGGGACGGGGGAATGAGCAGTTCTTC. This encodes CASSPLAGRGNEQFF.

In its sample, this clonotype is medium-sized. The chain carries TRBV7-2 and TRBJ1-1, with D possibly being TRBD1 (6 bases). Trimming shortened V by 4 bases and J by 1 base, and 7 bases separated the two germline ends. The CDR3 loop spans 13 amino acids. Germline assignment: CDR1 SGHTA and CDR2 FQGNSA. Here the CDR3 reads CASSSDRNTEAFF. The CDR3, as DNA: TGTGCCAGCAGCTCGGACAGGAACACTGAAGCTTTCTTT. Drawing the rest from reference TRBV7-2 and TRBJ1-1, the complete variable domain is GAGVSQSPSNKVTEKGKDVELRCDPISGHTALYWYRQSLGQGLEFLIYFQGNSAPDKSGLPSDRFSAERTGGSVSTLTIQRTQQEDSAVYLCASSSDRNTEAFFGQGTRLTVV.

This clonotype was recorded many times. V gene TRBV7-8 combines with J gene TRBJ1-4; tentative D call: TRBD1 (5 bases). The germline CDR1 and CDR2 sequences are SGHVS and FQNEAQ. Trimming pared 0 bases from V and 8 bases from J, leaving 16 bases between. This CDR3 has 16 residues. The CDR3, as DNA: TGTGCCAGCAGCTTAGCCACAGGCAGTTTGCACGAAAAACTGTTTTTT. This translates into CASSLATGSLHEKLFF.